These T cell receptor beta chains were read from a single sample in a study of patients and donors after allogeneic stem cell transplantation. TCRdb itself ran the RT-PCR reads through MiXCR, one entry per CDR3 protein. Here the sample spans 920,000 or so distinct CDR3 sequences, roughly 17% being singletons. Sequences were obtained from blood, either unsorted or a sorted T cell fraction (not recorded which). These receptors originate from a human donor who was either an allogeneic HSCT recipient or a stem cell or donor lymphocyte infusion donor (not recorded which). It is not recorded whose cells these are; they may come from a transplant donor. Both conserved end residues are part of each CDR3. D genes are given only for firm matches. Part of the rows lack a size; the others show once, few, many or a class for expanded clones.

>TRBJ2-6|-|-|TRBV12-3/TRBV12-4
TGTGCCAGCATTCTGGGGAGCTCTGGGGCCAACGTCCTGACTTTC
CASILGSSGANVLTF
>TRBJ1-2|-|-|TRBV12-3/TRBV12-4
TGTGCCAGCAGTTGGGGCGCCGGCTATGGCTACACCTTC
CASSWGAGYGYTF
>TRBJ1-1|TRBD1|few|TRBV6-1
TGTGCCAGCAGTACCACAGGGGCTCTGGGGCTCACTGAAGCTTTCTTT
CASSTTGALGLTEAFF
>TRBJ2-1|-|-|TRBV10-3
TGTGCCGGGGGACCATACAATGAGCAGTTCTTC
CAGGPYNEQFF
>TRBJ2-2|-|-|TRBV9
TGTGCCAGCAGCGTCGGGGGTTCAGGGGTAGGGGAGCTGTTTTTT
CASSVGGSGVGELFF
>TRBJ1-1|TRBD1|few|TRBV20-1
TGCAGTGCTGGCGACAGGGGGCTCGCTGAAGCTTTCTTT
CSAGDRGLAEAFF
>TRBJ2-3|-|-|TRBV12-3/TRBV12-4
TGTGCCAGCAGTTCGCCAACTAGATCCGCTAGCGCTAGCACAGATACGCAGTATTTT
CASSSPTRSASASTDTQYF
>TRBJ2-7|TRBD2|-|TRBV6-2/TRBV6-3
TGTGCCAGCTTCGCCGGGACTAGCGGGAGTTCGAGGTCCTACGAGCAGTACTTC
CASFAGTSGSSRSYEQYF
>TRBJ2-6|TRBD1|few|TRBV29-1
TGCAGCGTTGAGCTCCGGGACAGGGGGCACTCTGGGGCCAACGTCCTGACTTTC
CSVELRDRGHSGANVLTF
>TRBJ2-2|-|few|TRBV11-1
TGTGCCAGCACTGACCCGAACACCGGGGAGCTGTTTTTT
CASTDPNTGELFF
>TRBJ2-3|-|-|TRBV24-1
TGTGCCACCAGTGATTCTAGGAGAGATACGCAGTATTTT
CATSDSRRDTQYF
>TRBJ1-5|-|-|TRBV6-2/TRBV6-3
TGTGCCAGCAGTTACCGCAGGGATGTACGACAGCCCCAGCATTTT
CASSYRRDVRQPQHF
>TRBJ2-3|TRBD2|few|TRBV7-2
TGTGCCAGCAGCCTTAGACTAGCTAAGACAGATACGCAGTATTTT
CASSLRLAKTDTQYF
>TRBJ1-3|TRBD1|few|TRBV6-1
TGTGCCAGCAGTAGGGACAGAACAAACACCATATATTTT
CASSRDRTNTIYF
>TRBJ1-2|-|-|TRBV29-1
TGCAGCGTCGCTAGGGACGTGGATGGCTACACCTTC
CSVARDVDGYTF
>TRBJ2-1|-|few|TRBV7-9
TGTGCCTACGGTAGCTCCTACAATGAGCAGTTCTTC
CAYGSSYNEQFF
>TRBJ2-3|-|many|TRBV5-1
TGCGCCAGCAGTTTCCCAGGGATCCCAGATACGCAGTATTTT
CASSFPGIPDTQYF
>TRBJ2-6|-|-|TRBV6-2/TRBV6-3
TGTGCCAGCACCCTTAATGGGGTTACGCGGTCTGGGGCCAACGTCCTGACTTTC
CASTLNGVTRSGANVLTF
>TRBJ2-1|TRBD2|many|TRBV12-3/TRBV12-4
TGTGCCAGCAGTTTGGGACTAGCGGGGGTCTACAATGAGCAGTTCTTC
CASSLGLAGVYNEQFF
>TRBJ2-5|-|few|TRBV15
TGTGCCACCCGACAAGGTAGAAAAGAGACCCAGTACTTC
CATRQGRKETQYF
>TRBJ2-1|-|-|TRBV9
TGTGCCAGCAGCGTAGGTGGGACGCACAATGAGCAGTTCTTC
CASSVGGTHNEQFF
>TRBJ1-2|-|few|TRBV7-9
TGTGCCAGCAGCTTAGCGAGGCGGACCTATGGCTACACCTTC
CASSLARRTYGYTF
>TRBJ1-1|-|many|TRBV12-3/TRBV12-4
TGTGCCAGCAGTTATACTAGTGCAGCTTTCTTT
CASSYTSAAFF
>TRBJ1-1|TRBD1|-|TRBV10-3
TGTGCCATCAGTGGGACAGGGATGAACACTGAAGCTTTCTTT
CAISGTGMNTEAFF
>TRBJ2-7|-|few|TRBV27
TGTGCCAGCAGTGCCATCCCGGACAGATCCTACGAGCAGTACTTC
CASSAIPDRSYEQYF
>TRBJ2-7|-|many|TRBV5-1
TGCGCCAGCAGCTTGGTACAGGGAGCCTCCTACGAGCAGTACTTC
CASSLVQGASYEQYF
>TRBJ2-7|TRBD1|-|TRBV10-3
TGTGCCATCAGTGAAACAGGAACAGGGGGCCAGGGAGAGCAGTACTTC
CAISETGTGGQGEQYF
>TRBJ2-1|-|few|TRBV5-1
TGCGCCAGCAGCTTGCTCGAGGGCTCAGAGCAGTTCTTC
CASSLLEGSEQFF
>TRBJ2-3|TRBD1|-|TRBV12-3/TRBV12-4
TGTGCCAGCAGTCCTGATGGGACAGGCCTTGCAGATACGCAGTATTTT
CASSPDGTGLADTQYF
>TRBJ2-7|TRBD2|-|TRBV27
TGTGCCAGCAAATATGGACTAGCGGGAGGTTACGAGCAGTACTTC
CASKYGLAGGYEQYF
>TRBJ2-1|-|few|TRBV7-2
TGTGCCAGCGGAAAGAGAAATTACAATGAGCAGTTCTTC
CASGKRNYNEQFF
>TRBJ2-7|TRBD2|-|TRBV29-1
TGCAGCGTGATAATACTAGCGCCTAACTCCTACGAGCAGTACTTC
CSVIILAPNSYEQYF
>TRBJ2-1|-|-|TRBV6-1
TGTGCCAGCAGGGCAGGCGAGTACAATGAGCAGTTCTTC
CASRAGEYNEQFF
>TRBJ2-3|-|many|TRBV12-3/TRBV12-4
TGTGCCAGCAGTTCGGACACCACCTCCACAGATACGCAGTATTTT
CASSSDTTSTDTQYF
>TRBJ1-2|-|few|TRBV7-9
TGTGCCAGCAGCTTAGCGAGATCCAATGGCTACACCTTC
CASSLARSNGYTF
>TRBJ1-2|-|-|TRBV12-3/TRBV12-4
TGTGCCAGCAGTTTCGCCGGTCGAACGGATGGCTACACCTTC
CASSFAGRTDGYTF
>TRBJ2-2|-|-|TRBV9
TGTGCCAGCCATTCCTCTAGCACACCAACCGGGGAGCTGTTTTTT
CASHSSSTPTGELFF
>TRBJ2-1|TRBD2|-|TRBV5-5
TGTGCCAGCAGCTTGGGTCTAGCGGGGGGCCAAAATGAGCAGTTCTTC
CASSLGLAGGQNEQFF
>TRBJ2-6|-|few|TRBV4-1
TGCGCCAGCAGCCAAGATCCTGGGACTGGGGCCAACGTCCTGACTTTC
CASSQDPGTGANVLTF
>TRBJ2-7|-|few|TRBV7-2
TGTGCCAGCAGCTCAGGAAGGACATCCGGGTACTTC
CASSSGRTSGYF
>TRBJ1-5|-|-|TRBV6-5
TGTGCCAGCAGTTTACAGGGCTGGGGCAATCAGCCCCAGCATTTT
CASSLQGWGNQPQHF
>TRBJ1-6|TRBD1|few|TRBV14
TGTGCCAGCAGCCCCTCCAGGACAGGGTGGAATTCACCCCTCCACTTT
CASSPSRTGWNSPLHF
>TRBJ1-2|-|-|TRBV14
TGTGCCAGCAGTGACAGTTTTGGCTACACCTTC
CASSDSFGYTF
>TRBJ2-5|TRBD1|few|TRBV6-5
TGTGCCAGCAGTTACTCGTTGCCAGGGGGCGCGGTTGAGACCCAGTACTTC
CASSYSLPGGAVETQYF
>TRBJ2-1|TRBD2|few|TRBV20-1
TGCAGTGCTAGGGGGGCTAGCGGGATGGTTGAGCAGTTCTTC
CSARGASGMVEQFF
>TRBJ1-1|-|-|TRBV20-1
TGCAGTGCTAGAGATTACCAGCTGAACACTGAAGCTTTCTTT
CSARDYQLNTEAFF
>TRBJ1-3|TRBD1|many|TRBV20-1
TGCAGTGCTACCCCTGACAGGGCTGGAAACACCATATATTTT
CSATPDRAGNTIYF
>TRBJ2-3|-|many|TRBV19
TGCGCCAGCAGCACCCGCACAGATACGCAGTATTTT
CASSTRTDTQYF
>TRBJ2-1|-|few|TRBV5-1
TGCGCCAGCAGCCCGGGGGCTAGCGGTAACAATGAGCAGTTCTTC
CASSPGASGNNEQFF
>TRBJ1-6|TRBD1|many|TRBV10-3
TGTGCCGCCACGGCGGGACAGGGATATAATTCACCCCTCCACTTT
CAATAGQGYNSPLHF
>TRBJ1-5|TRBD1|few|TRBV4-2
TGTGCCAGCAGCCAAGCCATTTGGCAGGGGGCCCGACAGCCCCAGCATTTT
CASSQAIWQGARQPQHF
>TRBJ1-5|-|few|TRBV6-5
TGTGCCAGCAGTTACGGCCCCTACGGGGGCGTGGGCAATCAGCCCCAGCATTTT
CASSYGPYGGVGNQPQHF